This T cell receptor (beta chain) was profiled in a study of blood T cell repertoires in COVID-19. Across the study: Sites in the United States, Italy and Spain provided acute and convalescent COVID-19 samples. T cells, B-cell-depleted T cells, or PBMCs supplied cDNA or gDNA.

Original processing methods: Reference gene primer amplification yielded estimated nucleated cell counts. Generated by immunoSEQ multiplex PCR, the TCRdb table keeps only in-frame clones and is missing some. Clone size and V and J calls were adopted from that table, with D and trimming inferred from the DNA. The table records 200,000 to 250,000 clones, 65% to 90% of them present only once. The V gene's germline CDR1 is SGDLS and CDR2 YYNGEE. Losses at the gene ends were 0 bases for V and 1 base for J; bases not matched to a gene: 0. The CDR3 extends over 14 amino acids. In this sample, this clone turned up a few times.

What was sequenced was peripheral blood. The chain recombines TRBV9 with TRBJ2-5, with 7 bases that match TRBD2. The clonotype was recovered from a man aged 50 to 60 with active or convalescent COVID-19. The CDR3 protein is CASSVAGGQETQYF. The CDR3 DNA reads TGTGCCAGCAGCGTAGCGGGAGGCCAAGAGACCCAGTACTTC. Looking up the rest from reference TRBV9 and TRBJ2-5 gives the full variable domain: DSGVTQTPKHLITATGQRVTLRCSPRSGDLSVYWYQQSLDQGLQFLIQYYNGEERAKGNILERFSAQQFPDLHSELNLSSLELGDSALYFCASSVAGGQETQYFGPGTRLLVL.